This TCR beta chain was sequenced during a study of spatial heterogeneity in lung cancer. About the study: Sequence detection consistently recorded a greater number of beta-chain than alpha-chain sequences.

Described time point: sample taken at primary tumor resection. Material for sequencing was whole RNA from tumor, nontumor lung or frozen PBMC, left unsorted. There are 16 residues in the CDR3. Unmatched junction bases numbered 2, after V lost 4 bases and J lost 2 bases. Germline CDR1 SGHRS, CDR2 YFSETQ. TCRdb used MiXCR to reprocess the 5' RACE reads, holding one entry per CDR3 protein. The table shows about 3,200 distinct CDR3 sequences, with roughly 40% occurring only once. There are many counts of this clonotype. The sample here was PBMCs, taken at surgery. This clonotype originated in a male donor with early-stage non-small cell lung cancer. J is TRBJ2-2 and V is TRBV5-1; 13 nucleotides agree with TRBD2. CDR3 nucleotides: TGCGCCAGCAGCGGGGGACTAGCGGGAAACACCGGGGAGCTGTTTTTT. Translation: CASSGGLAGNTGELFF.